This T cell receptor beta chain emerged from a study of CD8+ T cells in alopecia areata. V lost 0 bases to trimming and J lost 0 bases; unmatched junction nucleotides: 1. Germline lookup yields CDR1 LGHNA and CDR2 YNLKQL (reference sequence). The CDR3 sequence is 15 residues long. cDNA serving as the sequencing template came from extracted, reverse transcribed RNA. Here immunoSEQ multiplex PCR was the method, and the copy in TCRdb shows in-frame clones only, minus some. The sample contains about 110,000 clones, none of them singletons. This clone was detected a few times. Germline and genes here are mouse. The read stops 4 residues short of the end of the CDR3; the missing end is completed from the germline J gene.

The TCR comes from a C3H/HeJ mouse with alopecia areata. The strain bears MHC haplotype H2-k. The sequenced material came from lesional skin. This sequence joins TRBV5 and TRBJ2-7; 8 bases align to TRBD2. The CDR3 bases that were read are TGTGCCAGCAGCCAAGATACTGGGGGCTCCTAT. Protein product: CASSQDTGGSY. The whole CDR3 is CASSQDTGGSYEQYF.